This TCR beta chain was obtained from a study of CD8+ T cells in alopecia areata. In the study overall: Percentage of affected scalp area was the basis on which treated patients' severity was scored. Notes on the study in general: Mouse data revealed clearer TCR sharing than patient data did, a gap possibly tied to HLA. Numerous expanded lesional clones remained in scalp and blood during tofacitinib.

Of note for this clone: Its target is unknown.

Sample treatment: oral pan-JAK inhibitor, 5-10 mg twice daily. In alopecia areata patients, both lesional scalp punch biopsies and peripheral blood were collected. The CDR3 length is 14 residues. The V segment lost 1 base and the J segment 4 bases; nucleotides outside the gene matches: 6. Per germline, CDR1 SQVTM and CDR2 ANQGSEA. The sequencing template was cDNA reverse transcribed from extracted RNA. The table came from immunoSEQ multiplex PCR; TCRdb's copy has only in-frame clones and leaves some out. The profile shows 200,000 or so clones, 58% of them singletons. The TCR comes from a human donor with alopecia areata. V gene TRBV29-1 combines with J gene TRBJ2-5; 7 bases are shared with TRBD1. Sequencing used CD4+ T cells sorted from blood, obtained at week 24, from a patient treated with tofacitinib. The CDR3 region has the DNA TGCAGCGTTGAAGTCTTGACAGGGACAGAGACCCAGTACTTC. Encoded protein: CSVEVLTGTETQYF.